Following are 14 T cell receptor beta chains from one sample sequenced in a study of Tregs in tolerant kidney transplant recipients. Only in-frame clones appear in the TCRdb table, and some are missing; sequencing was by immunoSEQ multiplex PCR. The sample lists fewer than 80,000 clones, 85% to 90% occurring once. Specimen: CD4+ T cells from blood, collected before the transplant. The receptor source for this set is a human donor who received a combined kidney and bone marrow transplant.

CDR3 protein: CAISEGRGGEKLFF. The CDR3 coding sequence is TGTGCCATCAGTGAGGGGAGAGGAGGCGAAAAACTGTTTTTT. The chain carries TRBV10-3 and TRBJ1-4; D uncertain. CDR1 is ENHRY and CDR2 is SYGVKD in the germline V gene. The CDR3 extends over 14 amino acids. Trimming removed 2 bases from V and 8 bases from J, with 12 bases in between.

This sequence joins TRBV29-1 and TRBJ2-7; perhaps TRBD2 as D (5 bases). Germline V CDR1 and CDR2: SQVTM, ANQGSEA. Trimming took 3 bases from V and 4 from J, leaving 25 bases between them. This CDR3 spans 17 amino acids. This CDR3 is CSVDGNPPWGVRYEQYF. The CDR3 coding sequence is TGCAGCGTTGATGGAAACCCCCCGTGGGGAGTCCGGTACGAGCAGTACTTC.

The V and J genes are TRBV5-4 and TRBJ2-3; 11 bases fit TRBD2. The CDR3 covers 15 residues. CDR1 and CDR2 from the germline V gene are SGHNT and YYREEE (reference sequence). With V trimmed by 0 bases and J by 5 bases, 2 bases remained unmatched. CDR3 bases: TGTGCCAGCAGCTTGGGACTAGCGGGACAAGATACGCAGTATTTT. Translated, it gives CASSLGLAGQDTQYF.

The chain carries TRBV6-5 and TRBJ2-7, with 11 bases matching TRBD1. Germline values: CDR1 MNHEY, CDR2 SVGAGI. The V segment lost 5 bases and the J segment 3 bases; nucleotides outside the gene matches: 6. The CDR3 runs to 15 residues. The CDR3 coding sequence is TGTGCCAGCAGTAGAGCCGGGACAGGGGGCTACGAGCAGTACTTC. It translates to CASSRAGTGGYEQYF.

This clone has just a few counts. The chain uses TRBV28 and TRBJ1-2; D gene unclear. Germline lookup yields CDR1 MDHEN and CDR2 SYDVKM. V dropped 4 bases and J dropped 8 bases, with 17 bases sitting between them. This CDR3 is 14 amino acids long. The CDR3 bases are TGTGCCAGCAGTTCGGTCCCGGGTCTATCGGGCTACACCTTC. Translated, it gives CASSSVPGLSGYTF.

The J gene is TRBJ2-3, the V gene TRBV29-1, with TRBD1 identical over 7 bases. Germline trimming cut 4 bases from V and 2 bases from J; bases unmatched to any gene: 3. Germline V gene lookup returns CDR1 SQVTM and CDR2 ANQGSEA. The CDR3 covers 13 residues. CDR3 DNA sequence: TGCAGCGTTGGAGGGGGCTCCACAGATACGCAGTATTTT. Translating it yields CSVGGGSTDTQYF.

V usage is TRBV29-1 and J usage is TRBJ1-1, with 8 bases matching TRBD1. This CDR3 has 12 amino acids. Germline V gives CDR1 SQVTM, CDR2 ANQGSEA. V shed 5 bases and J 6 bases; nucleotides not matched to a gene: 5. CDR3 sequence: CSVNRGVAEAFF. CDR3 nucleotide sequence: TGCAGCGTTAACAGGGGGGTGGCTGAAGCTTTCTTT.

The chain links TRBV9 to TRBJ1-4; D unclear. Trimming removed 0 bases at V and 7 bases at J, with 7 bases between. The CDR3 is 13 residues long. CDR1 is SGDLS, CDR2 YYNGEE, per germline. The CDR3 DNA follows: TGTGCCAGCAGCGTAGTAGGAGGTGAAAAACTGTTTTTT. It is translated as CASSVVGGEKLFF. The full variable domain, rest sourced from reference TRBV9 and TRBJ1-4, is DSGVTQTPKHLITATGQRVTLRCSPRSGDLSVYWYQQSLDQGLQFLIQYYNGEERAKGNILERFSAQQFPDLHSELNLSSLELGDSALYFCASSVVGGEKLFFGSGTQLSVL.

The chain links TRBV7-8 to TRBJ2-3; TRBD2 agrees at 9 bases. The CDR3 loop spans 16 amino acids. Germline CDR1 SGHVS, CDR2 FQNEAQ. V lost 3 bases to trimming and J lost 4 bases; unmatched junction nucleotides: 8. CDR3 DNA sequence: TGTGCCAGCAGCTTGGGGAATAGCGGGAGCTCAGATACGCAGTATTTT. It encodes CASSLGNSGSSDTQYF.

V and J are TRBV5-1 and TRBJ1-2; D is perhaps TRBD1 (5 bases). V dropped 4 bases and J dropped 8 bases, with 15 bases sitting between them. This CDR3 spans 13 amino acids. The germline CDR1 and CDR2 sequences are SGHRS and YFSETQ. The CDR3 here is CASSPSWQGGYTF. As DNA, the CDR3 is TGCGCCAGCAGCCCAAGTTGGCAGGGAGGCTACACCTTC.

The chain joins TRBV7-2 to TRBJ1-1; 8 bases are shared with TRBD1. The CDR3 length is 16 residues. Germline CDR1 SGHTA, CDR2 FQGNSA. The V segment lost 5 bases and the J segment 1 base; nucleotides outside the gene matches: 9. CDR3 in DNA: TGTGCCAGCAGCATCCGACAGGGGCGTGGGAACACTGAAGCTTTCTTT. It codes for CASSIRQGRGNTEAFF.

The rearrangement links TRBV7-3 to TRBJ2-2; D call uncertain. The germline V gene has CDR1 SGHTA and CDR2 FQGTGA. The ends were cut back, 1 base at V and 7 bases at J, with 7 bases in the middle. The CDR3 loop spans 13 amino acids. CDR3 amino acids: CASSLIEVGELFF. The CDR3 nucleotides read TGTGCCAGCAGCTTAATTGAGGTCGGGGAGCTGTTTTTT. Combining the CDR3 with reference TRBV7-3 and TRBJ2-2 gives the whole variable domain GAGVSQTPSNKVTEKGKYVELRCDPISGHTALYWYRQSLGQGPEFLIYFQGTGAADDSGLPNDRFFAVRPEGSVSTLKIQRTERGDSAVYLCASSLIEVGELFFGEGSRLTVL.

V is TRBV5-1 and J is TRBJ2-5; TRBD2 matches 8 bases. J was trimmed by 5 bases and V by 2 bases; bases with no gene match: 8. CDR1 SGHRS and CDR2 YFSETQ come from the germline V gene. The CDR3 length is 15 residues. In DNA form, the CDR3 reads TGCGCCAGCAGCTTCGGGTTGGCGGGGGGCGAGACCCAGTACTTC. Residues: CASSFGLAGGETQYF.

The chain has TRBV6-5 and TRBJ2-7; TRBD2 aligns across 11 bases. The CDR3 extends over 14 amino acids. Germline values: CDR1 MNHEY, CDR2 SVGAGI. The J segment lost 5 bases and the V segment lost 6 bases, leaving 6 bases of the junction unmatched. CDR3: CASRGGLAANEQYF. CDR3 in DNA: TGTGCCAGCAGAGGGGGACTAGCGGCCAACGAGCAGTACTTC.